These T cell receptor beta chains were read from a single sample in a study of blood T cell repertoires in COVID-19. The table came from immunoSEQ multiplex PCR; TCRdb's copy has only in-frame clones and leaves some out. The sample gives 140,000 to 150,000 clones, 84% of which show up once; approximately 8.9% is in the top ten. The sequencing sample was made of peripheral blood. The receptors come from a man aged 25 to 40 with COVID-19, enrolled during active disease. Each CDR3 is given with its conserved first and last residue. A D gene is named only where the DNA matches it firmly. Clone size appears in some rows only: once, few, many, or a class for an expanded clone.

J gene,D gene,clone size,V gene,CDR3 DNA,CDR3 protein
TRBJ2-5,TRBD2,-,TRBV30,TGTGCCTGGAGTTCGGGACTAGCGGAGCAAGAGACCCAGTACTTC,CAWSSGLAEQETQYF
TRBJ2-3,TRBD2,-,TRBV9,TGTGCCAGCAGCGTAGGGGCTAGCGGGAGATCAGATACGCAGTATTTT,CASSVGASGRSDTQYF
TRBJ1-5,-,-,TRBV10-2,TGCGCCAGCAGTGACAGGGTCATTAGCAATCAGCCCCAGCATTTT,CASSDRVISNQPQHF
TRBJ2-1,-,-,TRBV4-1,TGCGCCAGCAGCCAAGTGTCTACTGGCAATGAGCAGTTCTTC,CASSQVSTGNEQFF
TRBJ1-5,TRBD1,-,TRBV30,TGTGCCTGGGATACAGGGGCCTCCAATCAGCCCCAGCATTTT,CAWDTGASNQPQHF
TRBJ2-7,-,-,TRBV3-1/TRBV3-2,TGTGCCAGCAGCCCTCATTTTACAGGGAATTACGAGCAGTACTTC,CASSPHFTGNYEQYF
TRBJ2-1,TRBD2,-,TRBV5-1,TGCGCCAGCAGCCCGGAGGGTAGCGGGAGCGCCTACAATGAGCAGTTCTTC,CASSPEGSGSAYNEQFF
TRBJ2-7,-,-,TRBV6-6,TGTGCCAGCAGCCCCGGGGCCTACGAGCAGTACTTC,CASSPGAYEQYF
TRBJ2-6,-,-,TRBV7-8,TGTGCCAGCAGTCAGAGACAGTCTGGGGCCAACGTCCTGACTTTC,CASSQRQSGANVLTF
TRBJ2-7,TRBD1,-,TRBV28,TGTGCCAGCAGTGTACAGGGGTTTCAGCAGTACTTC,CASSVQGFQQYF
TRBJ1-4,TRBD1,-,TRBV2,TGTGCCAGCGGTACAGGGGGCCCTAATGAAAAACTGTTTTTT,CASGTGGPNEKLFF
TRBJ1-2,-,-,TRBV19,TGTGCCAGTAGAACGGATAGAAGGAGCGGCTACACCTTC,CASRTDRRSGYTF
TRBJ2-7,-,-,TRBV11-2,TGTGCCAGCAGCCCTCCTCGTATAGCTAGCGAGCAGTACTTC,CASSPPRIASEQYF
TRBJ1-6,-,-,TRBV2,TGTGCCAGCAGTCTCACTTTAAATTCACCCCTCCACTTT,CASSLTLNSPLHF
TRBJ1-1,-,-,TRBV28,TGTGCCAGCAGTTTTCATGGTGCGGGGAACACTGAAGCTTTCTTT,CASSFHGAGNTEAFF
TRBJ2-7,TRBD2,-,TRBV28,TGTGCCAGCAGGCCAGGGACTAGCGGGAGCGACGAGCAGTACTTC,CASRPGTSGSDEQYF
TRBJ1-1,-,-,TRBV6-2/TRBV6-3,TGTGCCAGCAGTTCTCGGGTACTGGACACTGAAGCTTTCTTT,CASSSRVLDTEAFF
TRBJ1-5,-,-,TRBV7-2,TGTGCCAGCAGCCGGGACCCGGGAGAAACCCAGCATTTT,CASSRDPGETQHF
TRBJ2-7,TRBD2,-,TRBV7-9,TGTGCCAGCAGCTTAGCCAGGACTAGCGTAGAAGTACGACCCTACGAGCAGTACTTC,CASSLARTSVEVRPYEQYF
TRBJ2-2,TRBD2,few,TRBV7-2,TGTGCCAGCAGCTTAGGGGACTACTACACCGGGGAGCTGTTTTTT,CASSLGDYYTGELFF
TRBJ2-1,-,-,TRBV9,TGTGCCAGCAGCAGATTGACAGGAATCACCTACAATGAGCAGTTCTTC,CASSRLTGITYNEQFF
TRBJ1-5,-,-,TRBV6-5,TGTGCCAGCAGTTATCAGGACAATCAGCCCCAGCATTTT,CASSYQDNQPQHF
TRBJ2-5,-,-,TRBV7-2,TGTGCCAGCAGCTTAACTCGGCAAGAGACCCAGTACTTC,CASSLTRQETQYF
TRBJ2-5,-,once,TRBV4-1,TGCGCCAGCAGCCAAGTAGGGGGAGGGGAGACCCAGTACTTC,CASSQVGGGETQYF
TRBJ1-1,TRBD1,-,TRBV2,TGTGCCAGCAGTGAGCAGGGGGCGGACACTGAAGCTTTCTTT,CASSEQGADTEAFF
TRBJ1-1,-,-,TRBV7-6,TGTGCCAGCAGCTTAACCTCTCAGGGATCTGGCACTGAAGCTTTCTTT,CASSLTSQGSGTEAFF
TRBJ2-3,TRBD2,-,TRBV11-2,TGTGCCAGCAGCCCGGGACTAGCGGGAGCAGATACGCAGTATTTT,CASSPGLAGADTQYF
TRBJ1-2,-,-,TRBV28,TGTGCCAGCAGTTTACGGTCCCACTCAAACTATGGCTACACCTTC,CASSLRSHSNYGYTF
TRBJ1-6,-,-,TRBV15,TGTGCCACCAGCCCAACAGCCAGACGGTCACCCCTCCACTTT,CATSPTARRSPLHF
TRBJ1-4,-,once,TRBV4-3,TGCGCCAGCAGCCACACATCAGGGTACGGTGAAAAACTGTTTTTT,CASSHTSGYGEKLFF
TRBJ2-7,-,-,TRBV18,TGTGCCAGCTCACCACCGGTAAAGGGAGCCTACGAGCAGTACTTC,CASSPPVKGAYEQYF
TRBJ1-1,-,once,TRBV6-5,TGTGCCGTGCCAGGTCCCACTGAAGCTTTCTTT,CAVPGPTEAFF
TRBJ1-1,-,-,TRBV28,TGTGCCAGCAGTCCCTCCGGGGGCACTGAAGCTTTCTTT,CASSPSGGTEAFF
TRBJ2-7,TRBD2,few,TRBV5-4,TGTGCCAGCAGCTTGGGGGGTAGCGGGAGCAACGAGCAGTACTTC,CASSLGGSGSNEQYF
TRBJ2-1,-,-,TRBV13,TGTGCCAGCAGCCCCACGAGGGCAGGGGCCAATGAGCAGTTCTTC,CASSPTRAGANEQFF
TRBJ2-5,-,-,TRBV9,TGTGCCAGCAGCGTATCCCCAGGGGCCGAGGAGACCCAGTACTTC,CASSVSPGAEETQYF
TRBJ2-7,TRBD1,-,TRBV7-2,TGTGCCAGCAGCACTATTGGACAGGGTGGCTACGAGCAGTACTTC,CASSTIGQGGYEQYF
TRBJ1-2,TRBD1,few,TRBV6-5,TGTGCCAGCAGCGGACAGGGGACTAACTATGGCTACACCTTC,CASSGQGTNYGYTF
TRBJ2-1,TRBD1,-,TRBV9,TGTGCCAGCAGCGGACTACCATTGAGGCTACAGGGGCAAAGGGCCTACAATGAGCAGTTCTTC,CASSGLPLRLQGQRAYNEQFF
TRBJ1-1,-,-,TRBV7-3,TGTGCCAGCAGCTTAAGTTTCGTTGGAGGAGACACTGAAGCTTTCTTT,CASSLSFVGGDTEAFF
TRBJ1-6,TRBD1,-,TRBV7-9,TGTGCCAGCAGTCACGGGACAGAGAATTCACCCCTCCACTTT,CASSHGTENSPLHF
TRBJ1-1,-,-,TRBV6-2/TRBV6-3,TGTGCCAGCAGCGTTTCAGGGAACACTGAAGCTTTCTTT,CASSVSGNTEAFF
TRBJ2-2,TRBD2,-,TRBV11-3,TGTGCCAGCAGCCCGGGGGGTGCCGGGGAGCTGTTTTTT,CASSPGGAGELFF
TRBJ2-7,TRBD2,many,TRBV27,TGTGCCAGCGCCCTTGGGGGGGGCTACGAGCAGTACTTC,CASALGGGYEQYF
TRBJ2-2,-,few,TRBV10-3,TGTGCCATCAGTGCTCCCGGGGAGCTGTTTTTT,CAISAPGELFF
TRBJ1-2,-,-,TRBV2,TGTGCCAGCAGTACCCGACAGTCACGTAGGGGCTACACCTTC,CASSTRQSRRGYTF
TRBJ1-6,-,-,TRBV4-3,TGCGCCAGCAGCCAAGGCAGGGATAATTCACCCCTCCACTTT,CASSQGRDNSPLHF
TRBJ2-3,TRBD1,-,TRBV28,TGTGCCAGCAGCCCCGGGACAGGGATAGATACGCAGTATTTT,CASSPGTGIDTQYF
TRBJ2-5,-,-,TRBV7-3,TGTGCCAGCAGCCGGACAGTGAAAGAGACCCAGTACTTC,CASSRTVKETQYF
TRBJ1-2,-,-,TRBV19,TGTGCCAGTAGTATGACGGGGAGTAGTGGCTACACCTTC,CASSMTGSSGYTF
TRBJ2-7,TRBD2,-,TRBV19,TGTGCCAGTAGGACTAGCGGTGCCTACGAGCAGTACTTC,CASRTSGAYEQYF
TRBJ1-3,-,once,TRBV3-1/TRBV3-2,TGTGCCAGCAGCAGAGGGATCTCTGGAAACACCATATATTTT,CASSRGISGNTIYF
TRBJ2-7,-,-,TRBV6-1,TGTGCCAGCAGTGAACTCGCAGGCATCTCCTACGAGCAGTACTTC,CASSELAGISYEQYF
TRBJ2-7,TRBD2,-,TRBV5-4,TGTGCCAGCAGCACCAGGACTAGCAACGAGCAGTACTTC,CASSTRTSNEQYF
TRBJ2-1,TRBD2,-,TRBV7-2,TGTGCCAGCAGCCCCCAGCCGGGACTACTAATCAATGAGCAGTTCTTC,CASSPQPGLLINEQFF
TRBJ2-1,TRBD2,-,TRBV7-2,TGTGCCAGCAGCTTAGCGCGGGGGACTAGCGGGAGGAATGAGCAGTTCTTC,CASSLARGTSGRNEQFF
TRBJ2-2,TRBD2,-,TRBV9,TGTGCCAGCAGCGCCGGACTAGCGGGAGGCCAGGGGGAGCTGTTTTTT,CASSAGLAGGQGELFF
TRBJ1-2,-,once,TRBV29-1,TGCAGCGTTGAAGAGGTCTATAGCTATGGCTACACCTTC,CSVEEVYSYGYTF